The TCR beta chain described here comes from a study of blood T cell repertoires in COVID-19. Overall study: Nucleic acid was either cDNA or gDNA, and it came from T cells, B-cell-depleted T cells, or PBMCs.

In the original workflow: Researchers report that nucleated cell counts were estimated from reference gene primer amplification. Generated by immunoSEQ multiplex PCR, the TCRdb table keeps only in-frame clones and is missing some. V and J calls plus clone size are reproduced from that table; the DNA served to infer D and trimming. Here the sample spans nearly 200,000 clones, over 75% being singletons. From germline, CDR1 is MGHDK and CDR2 SYGVNS. The junction had 7 bases not matched to a gene; V was cut back by 2 bases and J by 7 bases. The CDR3 is 15 amino acids. The sequenced sample was peripheral blood. The source of this sequence is a woman between 35 and 50 years old who had recovered from COVID-19. V usage is TRBV25-1 and J usage is TRBJ2-7, with 11 bases aligning to TRBD1. CDR3 nucleotides: TGTGCCAGCAGTGAAGGGACAGGGGGAGGAAGGGAGCAGTACTTC. Translating it yields CASSEGTGGGREQYF.